This record looks at one T cell receptor beta chain sequence and its context. What it binds is unknown. Germline and junction disagree at one end, which may indicate a read error. This sample was included in a study of Ad26.COV2.S vaccination and SARS-CoV-2 variants. Using immunoSEQ multiplex PCR, the repertoire was profiled, and TCRdb retains in-frame clones only, with some absent. The repertoire includes 300,000 to 350,000 clones, 85% to 90% of them detected once, and 4.5% to 5.5% sits in the top ten. Treatment described: roughly 20 received Ad26.COV2.S at low or high dose, single or two shots; 5 received placebo; per-sample allocation not given. Sampling was done on day 63 after the first vaccine or placebo injection. Germline-derived CDR1 and CDR2 are SGHRS and YFSETQ. This CDR3 spans 15 amino acids. Study findings and constraints: Measurement of non-spike TCR breadth gave similar results in vaccine and placebo recipients. Post-vaccination breadth of spike-specific CD8+ and CD4+ T cell responses was reportedly substantial.

Specimen: peripheral blood, collected in a trial of Ad26.COV2.S vaccine versus placebo. This chain joins TRBV5-1 and TRBJ1-1; no clear D. This TCR was recovered from a person aged 18-60 years who received the Ad26.COV2.S COVID-19 vaccine or a placebo. CDR3 loop: CASSLGSFMNTEAFF. CDR3 in DNA: TGCGCCAGCAGTTTGGGTAGCTTTATGAACACTGAAGCTTTCTTT.